A single sample gave rise to the 20 T cell receptor beta chains below, sequenced in a study of blood T cell repertoires in COVID-19. Repertoires were generated with immunoSEQ multiplex PCR, while TCRdb's copy carries only in-frame clones and drops some. The sample contains about 54,000 clones, about four fifths of which appear only once. Sequenced input: peripheral blood. The receptors were sampled from a woman in her sixties or seventies with acute or convalescent COVID-19.

V is TRBV19 and J is TRBJ2-2; no firm D call. This CDR3 is 14 amino acids long. Germline V gene data show CDR1 as LNHDA and CDR2 as SQIVND (reference sequence). Trimming took off 3 bases at V and 6 bases at J, with 11 bases between the two ends. The CDR3 bases are TGTGCCAGTAGTATTGGGCGTACCCCCGGGGAGCTGTTTTTT. Its protein product is CASSIGRTPGELFF.

The chain uses TRBV6-1 and TRBJ1-1; maybe TRBD1 (6 bases). The CDR3 loop spans 14 amino acids. Trimming cost V 3 bases and J 5 bases, with 13 bases left between them. The germline V gene encodes CDR1 MNHNS and CDR2 SASEGT. CDR3 amino acids: CASSERPGATEAFF. Here the CDR3 DNA reads TGTGCCAGCAGTGAGCGACCAGGGGCTACTGAAGCTTTCTTT.

The genes are TRBV5-1 and TRBJ1-5; D might be TRBD1 (5 bases). There are 15 residues in the CDR3. V lost 1 base, J lost 5 bases, and 13 bases lay in between. Germline CDR1 is SGHRS and CDR2 is YFSETQ. The CDR3, as DNA: TGCGCCAGCAGCTTGACCGGCTCGGGGGATCAGCCCCAGCATTTT. Translating it yields CASSLTGSGDQPQHF.

V is TRBV9 and J is TRBJ2-3; maybe TRBD2 (5 bases). Germline lookup yields CDR1 SGDLS and CDR2 YYNGEE. V was clipped by 1 base and J by 4 bases, with 10 bases between them. This CDR3 region has 14 residues. This CDR3 reads CASSVTLSADTQYF. CDR3 coding DNA: TGTGCCAGCAGCGTAACCCTTAGCGCAGATACGCAGTATTTT.

This chain connects TRBV28 to TRBJ2-5, with 9 bases matching TRBD1. The CDR3 is 16 residues long. V gave up 6 bases and J gave up 0 bases; unmatched junction bases: 8. Germline assignment: CDR1 MDHEN and CDR2 SYDVKM. The DNA for the CDR3 is TGTGCCAGCAGCAAAATCGACAGGGGGAACCAAGAGACCCAGTACTTC. It translates to CASSKIDRGNQETQYF.

The V call is TRBV12-3 or TRBV12-4, the J call TRBJ2-7, with D hard to call. The germline V and J ends were trimmed by 5 bases and 3 bases, with 11 bases remaining between them. This CDR3 is 13 amino acids long. The CDR3 DNA reads as TGTGCCAGCAGTCCTACAGTAAACTACGAGCAGTACTTC. Translating it yields CASSPTVNYEQYF.

In its sample, this clone was seen once. J is TRBJ2-2 and V is TRBV18; the D gene is possibly TRBD1 (5 bases). There are 14 residues in the CDR3. Germline CDR1 is KGHSH and CDR2 is LQKENI. Trimming took 4 bases from V and 3 from J, leaving 9 bases between them. CDR3 amino acids: CASSLARDTGELFF. The CDR3 region has the DNA TGTGCCAGCTCACTCGCCAGGGACACCGGGGAGCTGTTTTTT.

The V gene is TRBV9, the J gene TRBJ2-1; 7 bases align to TRBD2. The CDR3 is 16 residues long. Trimming took 0 bases from V and 4 from J; bases not matched to a gene: 7. CDR1 and CDR2 (germline): SGDLS, YYNGEE. The CDR3 nucleotides are TGTGCCAGCAGCGTAGACACAGCGGGAACGTACAATGAGCAGTTCTTC. Its protein product is CASSVDTAGTYNEQFF.

The chain combines TRBV18 with TRBJ1-2; TRBD1 matches at 7 bases. The germline CDR1 and CDR2 sequences are KGHSH and LQKENI. Germline trimming cut 2 bases from V and 10 bases from J; bases unmatched to any gene: 13. The CDR3 runs 15 residues. The CDR3 DNA sequence: TGTGCCAGCTCACCAGGGACAGAGGTCCCCCCTTCCTACACCTTC. Protein sequence: CASSPGTEVPPSYTF.

The chain carries TRBV30 and TRBJ1-5; D is unresolved. CDR3 size: 13 residues. CDR1 GTSNPN and CDR2 SVGIG come from the germline V gene (reference sequence). Trimming cost V 2 bases and J 4 bases, with 9 bases left between them. CDR3: CAWSWQENQPQHF. The CDR3 DNA sequence: TGTGCCTGGAGTTGGCAGGAAAATCAGCCCCAGCATTTT. The full variable domain, in which reference TRBV30 and TRBJ1-5 provide the parts outside the CDR3, is SQTIHQWPATLVQPVGSPLSLECTVEGTSNPNLYWYRQAAGRGLQLLFYSVGIGQISSEVPQNLSASRPQDRQFILSSKKLLLSDSGFYLCAWSWQENQPQHFGDGTRLSIL.

Here the CDR3 DNA reads TGTGCCAGCGGATTGAGACAGGGGACAGCTTTCTTT. It encodes CASGLRQGTAFF. This chain links TRBV2 with TRBJ1-1; TRBD1 agrees at 8 bases. This CDR3 is built from 12 residues. After removal of 8 bases from V and 10 bases from J, the junction contained 9 bases not matched to a gene. The germline gives CDR1 SNHLY, CDR2 FYNNEI.

The rearrangement links TRBV18 to TRBJ2-1; 12 nucleotides match TRBD2. Trimming cost V 4 bases and J 7 bases; bases outside gene matches: 8. This CDR3 has 16 amino acids. Per the germline V gene, CDR1 is KGHSH and CDR2 is LQKENI. The CDR3 nucleotides are TGTGCCAGCTCACGTCCTAGCGGGGGGGCTTTAAATGAGCAGTTCTTC. Encoded protein: CASSRPSGGALNEQFF.

The chain couples TRBV9 to TRBJ1-2; 8 bases match TRBD1. V was clipped by 6 bases and J by 1 base; unmatched bases: 11. Looked up from germline, CDR1 is SGDLS and CDR2 is YYNGEE. There are 16 residues in the CDR3. CDR3 region: CASKGPDRGLNYGYTF. Written as DNA, the CDR3 is TGTGCCAGCAAGGGACCCGACAGGGGCCTTAACTATGGCTACACCTTC.

The V call is TRBV9, the J call TRBJ2-5; 10 nucleotides match TRBD2. Looked up from germline, CDR1 is SGDLS and CDR2 is YYNGEE. V lost 4 bases, J lost 6 bases, and 3 bases stayed unmatched. The length of the CDR3 is 13 residues. This CDR3 is CASSPSGGKTQYF. CDR3 in DNA: TGTGCCAGCAGCCCTAGCGGGGGAAAGACCCAGTACTTC. Together with reference TRBV9 and TRBJ2-5, the CDR3 gives the full variable domain: DSGVTQTPKHLITATGQRVTLRCSPRSGDLSVYWYQQSLDQGLQFLIQYYNGEERAKGNILERFSAQQFPDLHSELNLSSLELGDSALYFCASSPSGGKTQYFGPGTRLLVL.

The rearrangement uses TRBV9 and TRBJ2-3; a weak D match, TRBD2 (6 bases). CDR3 length equals 14 residues. Trimming stripped 4 bases from V and 2 bases from J, with 11 bases between. The germline gives CDR1 SGDLS, CDR2 YYNGEE. CDR3 protein: CASSLRGNTDTQYF. The CDR3 nucleotides read TGTGCCAGCAGCCTCCGGGGGAACACAGATACGCAGTATTTT.

CDR3 loop: CAWSTRENQPQHF. In nucleotides, the CDR3 is TGTGCCTGGAGTACGAGAGAGAATCAGCCCCAGCATTTT. The chain recombines TRBV30 with TRBJ1-5; unclear D gene. Trimming took 2 bases from V and 4 from J, leaving 9 bases between them. CDR1 GTSNPN and CDR2 SVGIG come from the germline V gene (reference sequence). The CDR3 has 13 residues.

The CDR3 sequence: CASSPRYVPGDEQYF. The CDR3 bases are TGTGCCAGCAGCCCTAGATATGTCCCGGGGGACGAGCAGTACTTC. This chain links TRBV3-1 (or the pseudogene TRBV3-2) with TRBJ2-7, with D tentatively TRBD2 (6 bases). Trimming took 4 bases from V and 5 from J, leaving 18 bases between them. Germline V lookup: CDR1 LGHDT, CDR2 YNNKEL (reference sequence). The CDR3 has 15 amino acids.

V gene TRBV29-1 combines with J gene TRBJ1-2, with D hard to call. Per germline, CDR1 SQVTM and CDR2 ANQGSEA. The length of the CDR3 is 8 residues. Trimming took off 3 bases at V and 10 bases at J, with 3 bases between the two ends. The CDR3 loop is CSVDHYTF. CDR3 coding DNA: TGCAGCGTTGACCACTACACCTTC.

This clone was detected a few times. V and J are TRBV18 and TRBJ1-2; perhaps TRBD1 as D (6 bases). V lost 2 bases to trimming and J lost 3 bases, with 10 bases between them. The CDR3 extends over 14 amino acids. Germline loops: CDR1 KGHSH, CDR2 LQKENI. The CDR3 protein is CASSPSPGDYGYTF. The CDR3 DNA reads TGTGCCAGCTCACCAAGCCCAGGGGACTATGGCTACACCTTC.

J is TRBJ2-2 and V is TRBV7-6; 9 positions match TRBD2. Germline V gene data show CDR1 as SGHVS and CDR2 as FNYEAQ. CDR3 size: 17 residues. Trimming cost V 5 bases and J 4 bases; bases outside gene matches: 11. The CDR3 bases are TGTGCCAGCAGCCAAGTTATAGCGGGAGTTGGCACCGGGGAGCTGTTTTTT. Translated, it gives CASSQVIAGVGTGELFF.